The T cell receptor beta chain under discussion was sequenced for a study of CD8+CD57+ T cells in acquired aplastic anemia. Profiles of TCR beta VDJ and CDR3 were generated from a genomic DNA template. TCRdb reprocessed the reads with MiXCR, giving one entry per CDR3 protein. The sample consists of under 75,000 distinct CDR3 sequences, approximately 51% of them appearing once. There are many counts of this clonotype. The clonotype originates from a human donor in good health, serving as a control. The specimen was sorted CD4+, CD8+, or CD8+CD57+ T cells (not recorded which) from PBMCs.

Here the CDR3 DNA reads TGCGCCAGCAGCTTGTCGGGGGTCGAGCAGTACTTC. It is translated as CASSLSGVEQYF. The V call is TRBV5-1, the J call TRBJ2-7, with a weak D call TRBD2 (6 bases). Deletions cut 1 base from V and 6 bases from J, with 8 bases between. CDR3 length: 12 amino acids. CDR1 and CDR2 from the germline V gene are SGHRS and YFSETQ.